This T cell receptor beta chain was retrieved from a study of T cell clonotyping in hematopoietic cell transplantation. Notes on the study in general: CD4 and CD8 repertoire contributions could not be separated without sorting. At the given depth, recipient repertoires were over 97% de novo clonotypes. Pathologically expanded recipient clonotypes increased progressively from day 30 to day 180 as diversity fell.

Generated by immunoSEQ multiplex PCR, the TCRdb table keeps only in-frame clones and is missing some. The sample lists about 36,000 clones; 90% to 95% were seen once. Time point in this sample: recipient sample about 28 days before transplant, after cytoreduction. Samples: about 28 days before transplant, then days 30, 100 and 180 after. About this clone: Its cognate antigen is unknown.

The sequence was obtained from a man in his forties or fifties with chronic myeloid leukemia. Some clones in this sample may be carry-over from other donors' samples. This sample comprised peripheral blood mononuclear cells, obtained before stem cell transplant.

CDR3 residues: CASSLAIEQFF. The CDR3 DNA reads as TGTGCCAGCAGCTTAGCCATTGAGCAGTTCTTC. The chain is built from TRBV7-6 and TRBJ2-1, with D unresolved. The CDR3 spans 11 residues. V was trimmed by 0 bases and J by 9 bases, leaving 3 bases between them. Germline CDR1 is SGHVS and CDR2 is FNYEAQ.